The rows below give T cell receptor beta chains drawn from one sample of a study of shared clonotypes between healthy human individuals. TCRdb keeps only in-frame clones here, not all; method: immunoSEQ multiplex PCR. The sample holds about 2.4 million clones, just over 90% seen once. Specimen: naive CD4+ T cells sorted from blood. The receptors originated from a young man in good health. Each CDR3 is given with its conserved first and last residue. D genes are given only for firm matches. The listing skips clone size in some rows; elsewhere it reads once, few, many or a size class.

.,TRBV28,.,TRBJ2-1,CASSSTPGKPFYNEQFF,TGTGCCAGCAGTTCCACCCCGGGAAAGCCTTTTTACAATGAGCAGTTCTTC
.,TRBV5-1,.,TRBJ2-1,CASSSGGDEQFF,TGCGCCAGCAGCTCCGGTGGCGATGAGCAGTTCTTC
.,TRBV28,.,TRBJ1-2,CASSFLESARTF,TGTGCCAGCAGTTTTCTGGAATCCGCGCGCACCTTC
.,TRBV6-5,.,TRBJ1-6,CASSYSSSGSPLHF,TGTGCCAGCAGTTACTCGTCGTCGGGTTCACCCCTCCACTTT
.,TRBV19,.,TRBJ1-1,CASYDRNTEAFF,TGTGCCAGTTACGACAGGAACACTGAAGCTTTCTTT
.,TRBV11-1,.,TRBJ1-3,CASSLGVSSGNTIYF,TGTGCCAGCAGCTTAGGAGTGAGCTCTGGAAACACCATATATTTT
.,TRBV6-1,.,TRBJ2-7,CASTAGGGPYEQYF,TGTGCCAGCACGGCTGGGGGGGGCCCCTACGAGCAGTACTTC
TRBD1,TRBV4-2,.,TRBJ1-2,CASSPSGQLYYGYTF,TGTGCCAGCAGCCCATCGGGACAGTTATACTATGGCTACACCTTC
.,TRBV19,.,TRBJ2-5,CASRAAAQETQYF,TGTGCCAGCAGGGCAGCGGCCCAAGAGACCCAGTACTTC
TRBD1,TRBV4-2,.,TRBJ1-2,CASSLRDRGYGYTF,TGTGCCAGCAGCCTCCGGGACAGGGGCTATGGCTACACCTTC
.,TRBV2,.,TRBJ2-1,CATDRQTYNEQFF,TGTGCCACTGACAGGCAGACCTACAATGAGCAGTTCTTC
.,TRBV28,.,TRBJ1-6,CASSPTGTSNSPLHF,TGTGCCAGCAGCCCAACCGGGACCTCAAATTCACCCCTCCACTTT
.,TRBV6-5,.,TRBJ2-7,CASSYKAGRYEQYF,TGTGCCAGCAGTTACAAGGCAGGGAGATACGAGCAGTACTTC
.,TRBV21-1,.,TRBJ1-1,CASSKPGTGGYTEAFF,TGTGCCAGCAGCAAACCCGGGACAGGGGGGTATACTGAAGCTTTCTTT
TRBD2,TRBV2,.,TRBJ2-1,CASSAETSGSFYEQFF,TGTGCCAGCAGCGCCGAGACTAGCGGGAGCTTTTATGAGCAGTTCTTC
.,TRBV5-1,once,TRBJ1-1,CASSLNWGQNTEAFF,TGCGCCAGCAGCTTGAATTGGGGGCAGAACACTGAAGCTTTCTTT
.,TRBV7-2,.,TRBJ2-1,CASSTDGTTKGDNEQFF,TGTGCCAGCAGCACTGACGGGACGACTAAAGGGGACAATGAGCAGTTCTTC
.,TRBV6-5,.,TRBJ2-5,CASSFSDTLSPETQYF,TGTGCCAGCAGTTTCTCCGACACTCTATCCCCGGAGACCCAGTACTTC
.,TRBV6-1,.,TRBJ1-5,CASTAQAGGNQPQHF,TGTGCCAGCACCGCACAGGCGGGTGGCAATCAGCCCCAGCATTTT
.,TRBV6-6,.,TRBJ1-6,CASSTIGSSYNSPLHF,TGTGCCAGCAGTACCATAGGGAGCTCCTATAATTCACCCCTCCACTTT
TRBD2,TRBV2,.,TRBJ2-1,CASQLAGVRNEQFF,TGTGCCAGCCAACTAGCGGGAGTACGGAATGAGCAGTTCTTC
.,TRBV7-9,.,TRBJ2-7,CASMPGDYEQYF,TGTGCCAGCATGCCAGGGGACTACGAGCAGTACTTC
.,TRBV6-1,.,TRBJ2-6,CASIPGPGANVLTF,TGTGCCAGCATCCCCGGTCCTGGGGCCAACGTCCTGACTTTC
TRBD2,TRBV12-5,.,TRBJ2-3,CASGLVHEISGLSTDTQYF,TGTGCTAGTGGTTTGGTACACGAGATTAGCGGGCTTAGCACAGATACGCAGTATTTT
.,TRBV6-6,.,TRBJ2-5,CASSHGLGQETQYF,TGTGCCAGCAGCCACGGACTCGGCCAAGAGACCCAGTACTTC
.,TRBV19,.,TRBJ1-6,CASSSPISPLHF,TGTGCCAGTAGTTCCCCTATATCACCCCTCCACTTT
TRBD1,TRBV7-2,once,TRBJ1-1,CASSLVPTVPGQGNTEAFF,TGTGCCAGCAGCTTAGTTCCCACTGTCCCGGGACAGGGGAACACTGAAGCTTTCTTT
.,TRBV7-2,.,TRBJ2-7,CASTHARGTYEQYF,TGTGCCAGCACTCATGCTCGCGGGACCTACGAGCAGTACTTC
.,TRBV30,.,TRBJ2-2,CAWGGLLGELFF,TGTGCCTGGGGGGGACTCCTCGGGGAGCTGTTTTTT
.,TRBV13,.,TRBJ1-1,CASSGWGMLPGSTEAFF,TGTGCCAGCAGCGGATGGGGGATGCTCCCGGGAAGTACTGAAGCTTTCTTT
.,TRBV11-2,.,TRBJ1-3,CASTMDPANTIYF,TGTGCCAGCACGATGGACCCCGCGAACACCATATATTTT
.,TRBV6-7,.,TRBJ2-1,CASTPPENEQFF,TGTGCCAGCACCCCCCCGGAGAATGAGCAGTTCTTC
.,TRBV18,.,TRBJ1-1,CASSSGLLNTEAFF,TGTGCCAGCTCGTCGGGACTTCTGAACACTGAAGCTTTCTTT
.,TRBV5-6,.,TRBJ2-1,CASSYDREDNEQFF,TGTGCCAGCAGCTACGACAGAGAAGACAATGAGCAGTTCTTC
TRBD2,TRBV9,.,TRBJ2-1,CASSVATKVAGASYNEQFF,TGTGCCAGCAGCGTAGCTACCAAGGTAGCGGGGGCCTCCTACAATGAGCAGTTCTTC